The TCR beta chain under discussion was sequenced for a study of cytomegalovirus exposure and HLA in healthy donors. Trimming cost V 5 bases and J 8 bases; bases outside gene matches: 11. Germline V CDR1 and CDR2: MDHEN, SYDVKM. The CDR3 totals 15 residues. PCR involved 60 Vbeta and 13 Jbeta primers. Assay used: immunoSEQ multiplex PCR; TCRdb lists only in-frame clones, some missing. The sample lists around 70,000 clones; approximately 75% were seen once. V is TRBV28 and J is TRBJ1-4; 7 nucleotides line up with TRBD1. This receptor was obtained from a human donor in good health. Sequencing was performed on PBMCs. CDR3 nucleotide sequence: TGTGCCAGCAGTAGGGCTGGGCAGGGGGAGGAAAAACTGTTTTTT. Translation gives CASSRAGQGEEKLFF.